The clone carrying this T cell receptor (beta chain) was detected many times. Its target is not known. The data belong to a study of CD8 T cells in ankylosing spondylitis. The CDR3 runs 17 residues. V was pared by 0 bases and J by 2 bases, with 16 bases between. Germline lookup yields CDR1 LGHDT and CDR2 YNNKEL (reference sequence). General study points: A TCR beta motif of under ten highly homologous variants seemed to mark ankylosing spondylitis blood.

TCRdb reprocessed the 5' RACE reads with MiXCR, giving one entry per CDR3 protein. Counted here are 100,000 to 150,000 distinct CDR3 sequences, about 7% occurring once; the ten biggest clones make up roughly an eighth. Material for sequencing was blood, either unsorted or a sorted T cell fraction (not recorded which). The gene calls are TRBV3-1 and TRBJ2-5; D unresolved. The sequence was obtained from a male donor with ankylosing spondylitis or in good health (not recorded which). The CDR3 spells CASSQDFRKGAQETQYF. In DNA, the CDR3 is TGTGCCAGCAGCCAAGACTTTCGAAAAGGAGCTCAAGAGACCCAGTACTTC.